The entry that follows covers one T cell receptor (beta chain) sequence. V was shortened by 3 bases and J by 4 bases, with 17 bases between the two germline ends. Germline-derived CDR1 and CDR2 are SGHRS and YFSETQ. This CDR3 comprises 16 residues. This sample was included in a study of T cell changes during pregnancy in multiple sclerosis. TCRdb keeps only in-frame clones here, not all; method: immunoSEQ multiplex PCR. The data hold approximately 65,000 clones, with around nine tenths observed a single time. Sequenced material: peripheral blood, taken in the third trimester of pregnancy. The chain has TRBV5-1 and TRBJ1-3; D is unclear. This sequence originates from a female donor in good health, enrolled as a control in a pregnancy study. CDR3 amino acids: CASSSMAGSTGNTIYF. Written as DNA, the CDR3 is TGCGCCAGCAGCTCCATGGCGGGGTCCACGGGAAACACCATATATTTT.